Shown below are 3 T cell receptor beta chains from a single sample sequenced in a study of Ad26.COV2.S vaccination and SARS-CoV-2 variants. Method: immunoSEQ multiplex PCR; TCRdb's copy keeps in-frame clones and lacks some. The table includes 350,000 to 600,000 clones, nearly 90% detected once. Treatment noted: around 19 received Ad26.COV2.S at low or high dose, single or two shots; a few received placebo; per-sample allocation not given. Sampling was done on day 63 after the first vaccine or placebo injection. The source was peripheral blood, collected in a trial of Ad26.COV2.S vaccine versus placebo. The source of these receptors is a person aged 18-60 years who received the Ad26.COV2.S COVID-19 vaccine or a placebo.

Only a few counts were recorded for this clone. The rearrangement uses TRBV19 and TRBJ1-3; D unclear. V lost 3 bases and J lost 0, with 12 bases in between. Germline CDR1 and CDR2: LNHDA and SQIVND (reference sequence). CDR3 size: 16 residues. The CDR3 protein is CASSMIGVYSGNTIYF. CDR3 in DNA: TGTGCCAGTAGTATGATCGGGGTATACTCTGGAAACACCATATATTTT.

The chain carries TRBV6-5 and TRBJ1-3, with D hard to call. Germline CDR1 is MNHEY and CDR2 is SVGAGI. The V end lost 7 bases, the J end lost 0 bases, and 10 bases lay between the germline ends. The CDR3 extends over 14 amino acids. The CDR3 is CASTEAGSGNTIYF. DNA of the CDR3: TGTGCCAGCACGGAGGCCGGCTCTGGAAACACCATATATTTT.

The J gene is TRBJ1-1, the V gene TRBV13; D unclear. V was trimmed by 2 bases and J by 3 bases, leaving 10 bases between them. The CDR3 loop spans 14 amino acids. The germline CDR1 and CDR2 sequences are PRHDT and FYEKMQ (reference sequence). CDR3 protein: CASSLNSFYTEAFF. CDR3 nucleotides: TGTGCCAGCAGCTTAAACAGCTTTTACACTGAAGCTTTCTTT.